A single sample gave rise to the 6 T cell receptor beta chains below, sequenced in a study of blood T cell repertoires in COVID-19. Repertoires were generated with immunoSEQ multiplex PCR, while TCRdb's copy carries only in-frame clones and drops some. The sample yields about 300,000 clones, approximately 90% seen once. The sequenced sample consisted of peripheral blood. The receptors stem from a woman in her thirties with COVID-19, enrolled during active disease.

This clone has a single count. The rearrangement uses TRBV15 and TRBJ2-3, with a weak D call TRBD1 (5 bases). This CDR3 spans 14 amino acids. Trimming took 0 bases from V and 4 from J, leaving 8 bases between them. Germline V gene sequence: CDR1 LNHNV, CDR2 YYDKDF (reference sequence). Here the CDR3 DNA reads TGTGCCACCAGCAGAGACAGGGTGGCAGATACGCAGTATTTT. It encodes CATSRDRVADTQYF.

This clone was counted once. The chain links TRBV19 to TRBJ1-2; unclear D gene. Germline V lookup: CDR1 LNHDA, CDR2 SQIVND (reference sequence). The CDR3 is 15 amino acids. Trimming left V 3 bases short and J 4 bases short, with 15 bases between. The CDR3 DNA reads TGTGCCAGTAGTATTCTTTATGACACCCTCTATGGCTACACCTTC. Translating it yields CASSILYDTLYGYTF.

The gene calls are TRBV14 and TRBJ2-3; no clear D. In germline, CDR1 is SGHDN, CDR2 FVKESK. The CDR3 contains 16 residues. Trimming stripped 1 base from V and 2 bases from J, with 13 bases between. In DNA, the CDR3 is TGTGCCAGCAGCCAAGCATCGGGTACCGTCACAGATACGCAGTATTTT. Its translation: CASSQASGTVTDTQYF.

This chain joins TRBV4-3 and TRBJ2-7, with D unresolved. Trimming left V 4 bases short and J 0 bases short, with 13 bases between. Per the germline V gene, CDR1 is LGHNA and CDR2 is YSLEER. CDR3 length: 15 amino acids. This chain's CDR3 is CASSPHHTSSYEQYF. In nucleotides, the CDR3 is TGCGCCAGCAGCCCACACCACACCAGCTCCTACGAGCAGTACTTC.

The V gene is TRBV4-3, the J gene TRBJ2-2, with D unclear. Trimming removed 0 bases at V and 4 bases at J, with 9 bases between. Germline CDR1 and CDR2: LGHNA and YSLEER. This CDR3 has 15 residues. The CDR3 DNA is TGCGCCAGCAGCCAAGATAAGAGTGGCACCGGGGAGCTGTTTTTT. Protein: CASSQDKSGTGELFF.

V gene TRBV7-9 combines with J gene TRBJ2-1, with 11 nucleotides matching TRBD2. The trim removed 1 base at V and 6 bases at J, leaving 14 bases unmatched. Germline CDR1 is SEHNR and CDR2 is FQNEAQ (reference sequence). The CDR3 runs to 19 residues. The CDR3 DNA follows: TGTGCCAGCAGCTTAGTTCCCTCCCCTATAGCGGGGGGGCTCAATGAGCAGTTCTTC. This sequence encodes CASSLVPSPIAGGLNEQFF. Drawing the rest from reference TRBV7-9 and TRBJ2-1, the complete variable domain is DTGVSQNPRHKITKRGQNVTFRCDPISEHNRLYWYRQTLGQGPEFLTYFQNEAQLEKSRLLSDRFSAERPKGSFSTLEIQRTEQGDSAMYLCASSLVPSPIAGGLNEQFFGPGTRLTVL.